The rows below give T cell receptor beta chains drawn from one sample of a study of T cell responses to AZD1222 COVID-19 vaccine. TCRdb's table, derived via immunoSEQ multiplex PCR, lists solely in-frame clones and lacks some. This sample has about 150,000 clones; about nine tenths occur once, and the top ten carry 2.5% to 3%. This specimen consisted of peripheral blood, obtained on day 0 of AZD1222 vaccination. These receptors came from an adult in good health. Both conserved end residues are part of each CDR3. The order of the fields is J gene, D gene, clone size, V gene, CDR3 protein, CDR3 DNA. A D gene is named only where the DNA matches it firmly. Only some rows state a clone size, as once, few, many or a class for expanded clones.

J gene: TRBJ1-6; D gene: -; clone size: once; V gene: TRBV18; CDR3 protein: CASSPFRSSYNSPLHF; CDR3 DNA: TGTGCCAGCTCACCGTTCAGGAGCTCCTATAATTCACCCCTCCACTTT
J gene: TRBJ2-7; D gene: -; clone size: -; V gene: TRBV7-8; CDR3 protein: CASSSFLSTSSYEQYF; CDR3 DNA: TGTGCCAGCAGCTCGTTCCTTTCCACGAGCTCCTACGAGCAGTACTTC
J gene: TRBJ2-3; D gene: -; clone size: -; V gene: TRBV28; CDR3 protein: CASSTPSTGQDTQYF; CDR3 DNA: TGTGCCAGCAGTACCCCCTCGACAGGCCAAGATACGCAGTATTTT
J gene: TRBJ2-3; D gene: TRBD2; clone size: -; V gene: TRBV11-2; CDR3 protein: CASSHSGMSTDTQYF; CDR3 DNA: TGTGCCAGCAGCCATAGCGGGATGAGCACAGATACGCAGTATTTT
J gene: TRBJ2-1; D gene: -; clone size: -; V gene: TRBV10-1; CDR3 protein: CASSDPRMGAEQFF; CDR3 DNA: TGCGCCAGCAGTGACCCCCGGATGGGGGCCGAGCAGTTCTTC
J gene: TRBJ1-2; D gene: -; clone size: -; V gene: TRBV28; CDR3 protein: CASSKLRDYGYTF; CDR3 DNA: TGTGCCAGCAGTAAACTAAGGGACTATGGCTACACCTTC
J gene: TRBJ2-3; D gene: -; clone size: -; V gene: TRBV5-1; CDR3 protein: CASSFTFTDTQYF; CDR3 DNA: TGCGCCAGCAGCTTTACTTTCACAGATACGCAGTATTTT
J gene: TRBJ1-1; D gene: TRBD1; clone size: -; V gene: TRBV5-1; CDR3 protein: CASSPQGGRGATEAFF; CDR3 DNA: TGCGCCAGCAGCCCCCAAGGGGGCAGAGGGGCGACTGAAGCTTTCTTT
J gene: TRBJ2-5; D gene: TRBD2; clone size: -; V gene: TRBV11-2; CDR3 protein: CASSLVTSGRETQYF; CDR3 DNA: TGTGCCAGCAGCCTAGTGACTAGCGGGAGAGAGACCCAGTACTTC
J gene: TRBJ2-1; D gene: -; clone size: -; V gene: TRBV7-2; CDR3 protein: CASSPDEQFF; CDR3 DNA: TGTGCCAGCAGCCCCGATGAGCAGTTCTTC